The entry below describes one TCR beta chain. Generated by immunoSEQ multiplex PCR, the TCRdb table keeps only in-frame clones and is missing some. The data contain roughly 100,000 clones, about 80% of them singletons. This CDR3 region has 14 residues. J gave up 6 bases and V 11 bases, and 12 bases lay outside the gene matches. The data originate from a study of blood T cell repertoires in COVID-19. The chain carries TRBV23-1 and TRBJ2-2; 7 bases match TRBD2. TRBV23-1 is identified as an open reading frame with a role that is uncertain. The sample taken for sequencing was peripheral blood. The source of this sequence is a human donor in a cohort sampled during active COVID-19. The CDR3 reads CADFWGGEAGELFF. In DNA form, the CDR3 reads TGCGCCGACTTCTGGGGGGGGGAAGCCGGGGAGCTGTTTTTT.